The T cell receptor (beta chain) described here comes from a study of CXCR3-negative and CXCR3-positive naive CD8 T cells. Looking at the study overall: Per-library TRB read counts averaged about 1.5 +/- 0.3 million, adding up to 120 million to 150 million in total. Points from the study as a whole: TRB CDR3 hydrophobicity was greater in CXCR3-positive naive cells than in CXCR3-negative naive cells.

The CDR3 length is 15 residues. Germline assignment: CDR1 MNHEY and CDR2 SVGAGI. Points on this clonotype: Antigen unknown.

Each CD8+ T cell subset was sorted in triplicate, approximately 300,000 cells each. Naive CD8+ T cells showed a CD45RO-CCR7+CD27+CD95- phenotype. 5' RACE that incorporated UMI labels was used to prepare the TRB cDNA libraries. Using the 5' RACE reads, TCRdb records one entry per CDR3 protein without DNA. Recorded here are about 85,000 distinct CDR3 sequences; the top ten clones represent around 0.82%. Specimen: naive CXCR3+ CD8+ T cells from blood. Subset of the sample: CD45RO-CCR7+CD27+CD95- naive CD8+ T cells expressing CXCR3 (TNR3+). This sequence joins TRBV6-5 and TRBJ2-7; TCRdb reports TRBD2, a call that lacks DNA to check it against. This clonotype originated in a human donor in good health. Some clones in this sample may be carry-over from other donors' samples. CDR3: CASSYSAGGPKEQYF.